Shown below are 15 T cell receptor beta chains from a single sample sequenced in a study of cytomegalovirus exposure and HLA in healthy donors. Amplification used 60 Vbeta primers and 13 Jbeta primers. Data came from immunoSEQ multiplex PCR; TCRdb stores just in-frame clones and leaves some out. Here the sample spans some 250,000 clones, around 81% being singletons. Sequencing used PBMCs. These receptors all come from a woman between 55 and 75 years old in good health and CMV-seropositive.

This clone is a singleton in its sample. V and J are TRBV25-1 and TRBJ2-5; a weak D match, TRBD2 (7 bases). The J call is uncertain, as TRBJ2-7 better fits the DNA end. CDR3 length equals 14 residues. The germline V gene encodes CDR1 MGHDK and CDR2 SYGVNS. The CDR3 spells CASSSTGRGYEQYF. The CDR3, as DNA: TGTGCCAGCAGTAGTACAGGGAGGGGCTACGAGCAGTACTTC.

V is TRBV5-1 and J is TRBJ1-4; 9 bases fit TRBD1. The CDR3 consists of 14 residues. The V segment lost 4 bases and the J segment 7 bases; nucleotides outside the gene matches: 5. CDR1 and CDR2 from the germline V gene are SGHRS and YFSETQ. The CDR3 coding sequence is TGCGCCAGCAGCCCACAGGGGGCAGTTGAAAAACTGTTTTTT. Amino acid sequence: CASSPQGAVEKLFF.

The chain is built from TRBV7-6 and TRBJ2-7; tentatively, D is TRBD2 (6 bases). Trimming removed 1 base from V and 3 bases from J, with 10 bases in between. Germline CDR1 and CDR2: SGHVS and FNYEAQ. CDR3 length equals 14 residues. In DNA form, the CDR3 reads TGTGCCAGCAGCTTAGAGGTGCGGGGCTACGAGCAGTACTTC. Its translation is CASSLEVRGYEQYF.

The CDR3 DNA reads as TGCGCCAGCAGCGTGGATACAGGGGGCGAGCAGTACTTC. It codes for CASSVDTGGEQYF. V gene TRBV5-1 combines with J gene TRBJ2-7, with 8 bases aligning to TRBD1. The CDR3 runs 13 residues. In germline, CDR1 is SGHRS, CDR2 YFSETQ. Trimming took 4 bases from V and 6 from J; bases not matched to a gene: 6.

J is TRBJ2-3 and V is TRBV28; weak D call: TRBD1 (6 bases). This CDR3 spans 14 amino acids. Trimming pared 4 bases from V and 2 bases from J, leaving 10 bases between. Germline values: CDR1 MDHEN, CDR2 SYDVKM. CDR3 nucleotide sequence: TGTGCCAGCAGTTCTGGACAGTACACAGATACGCAGTATTTT. It codes for CASSSGQYTDTQYF. The whole variable domain, remainder taken from reference TRBV28 and TRBJ2-3, is DVKVTQSSRYLVKRTGEKVFLECVQDMDHENMFWYRQDPGLGLRLIYFSYDVKMKEKGDIPEGYSVSREKKERFSLILESASTNQTSMYLCASSSGQYTDTQYFGPGTRLTVL.

The chain couples TRBV4-1 to TRBJ2-7; TRBD2 matches 12 bases. Germline trimming cut 4 bases from V and 2 bases from J; bases unmatched to any gene: 6. This CDR3 comprises 16 residues. Germline lookup yields CDR1 MGHRA and CDR2 YSYEKL. CDR3 sequence reads: CASSPGGLAGTYEQYF. In nucleotides, the CDR3 is TGCGCCAGCAGCCCGGGAGGACTAGCGGGAACCTACGAGCAGTACTTC.

The CDR3 region is CASGLILNRGTTSTDTQYF. The CDR3 bases are TGTGCTAGTGGTTTGATACTTAATCGAGGGACTACTAGCACAGATACGCAGTATTTT. This chain joins TRBV12-5 and TRBJ2-3; 7 positions match TRBD2. CDR1 LGHNT and CDR2 FRNRAP come from the germline V gene. The CDR3 extends over 19 amino acids. V lost 2 bases to trimming and J lost 0 bases; unmatched junction nucleotides: 14.

CDR3 sequence: CATLEGSGSLNTGELFF. The CDR3 DNA reads as TGCGCCACCCTAGAAGGTAGCGGGAGTTTGAACACCGGGGAGCTGTTTTTT. The chain carries TRBV5-1 and TRBJ2-2; 9 bases line up with TRBD2. Germline assignment: CDR1 SGHRS and CDR2 YFSETQ. Trimming removed 9 bases from V and 1 base from J; junction bases left unmatched: 13. This CDR3 has 17 amino acids.

The chain combines TRBV27 with TRBJ2-7; TRBD2 matches at 10 bases. The CDR3 has 16 amino acids. Germline values: CDR1 MNHEY, CDR2 SMNVEV (reference sequence). V was pared by 5 bases and J by 0 bases, with 7 bases of the junction left unmatched. This CDR3 is CASSPLSGRPSYEQYF. CDR3 in DNA: TGTGCCAGCAGTCCCCTTAGCGGGAGGCCCTCCTACGAGCAGTACTTC.

The sample holds a few counts of this clone. The rearrangement links TRBV4-2 to TRBJ1-2, with unresolved D. This CDR3 has 13 residues. Trimming took off 0 bases at V and 7 bases at J, with 9 bases between the two ends. Germline values: CDR1 LGHNA, CDR2 YNFKEQ. The CDR3 protein is CASSQEAGFGYTF. The CDR3 DNA reads TGTGCCAGCAGCCAAGAGGCGGGGTTTGGCTACACCTTC.

The chain is built from TRBV11-2 and TRBJ1-6, with D possibly matching TRBD1 (5 bases). This CDR3 spans 16 amino acids. The V gene's germline CDR1 is SGHAT and CDR2 FQNNGV. V was clipped by 4 bases and J by 7 bases, with 17 bases between them. CDR3 in DNA: TGTGCCAGCAGCTCCAGGGCCCTAAGAAGAAATTCACCCCTCCACTTT. Its translation: CASSSRALRRNSPLHF.

The V call is TRBV5-6, the J call TRBJ1-4; D unclear. This CDR3 region has 15 residues. V shed 4 bases and J shed 0 bases, with 10 bases lying between them. The germline V gene encodes CDR1 SGHDT and CDR2 YYEEEE. CDR3 amino acids: CASSLSLATNEKLFF. The CDR3 DNA reads TGTGCCAGCAGCCTGTCACTAGCAACTAATGAAAAACTGTTTTTT.

The chain joins TRBV9 to TRBJ1-1; D is possibly TRBD1 (6 bases). Trimming took 4 bases from V and 0 from J, leaving 13 bases between them. CDR1 and CDR2 from the germline V gene are SGDLS and YYNGEE. The CDR3 covers 15 residues. Written as DNA, the CDR3 is TGTGCCAGCAGCCCCTACAGGGACATGAACACTGAAGCTTTCTTT. Protein sequence: CASSPYRDMNTEAFF.

This clone has just one count. The chain links TRBV10-1 to TRBJ2-2; 7 bases fit TRBD2. This CDR3 spans 13 amino acids. The V gene's germline CDR1 is WNHNN and CDR2 SYGVQD (reference sequence). V was clipped by 8 bases and J by 5 bases; unmatched bases: 5. The CDR3 DNA sequence: TGCGCCAGCCAACGCGGGGGTACCGGGGAGCTGTTTTTT. Amino acid sequence: CASQRGGTGELFF.

The sample holds one count of this clone. V is TRBV13 and J is TRBJ2-7; 8 bases are a match to TRBD1. The germline gives CDR1 PRHDT, CDR2 FYEKMQ (reference sequence). The ends lost 5 bases at V and 0 bases at J; junction bases unmatched: 9. The CDR3 runs to 16 residues. CDR3 sequence: CASSIRTGRNSYEQYF. The CDR3 DNA reads TGTGCCAGCAGCATACGGACAGGGCGGAACTCCTACGAGCAGTACTTC.